This TCR beta chain stems from a study of vaccination and CD4 T cells after COVID-19 (dated 2022 in TCRdb). Regarding the complete study: SARS-CoV-2 positivity had been established in the convalescent patients by nasal swab PCR, and mild disease was recorded in several of these patients and severe disease in one. Six males and four females were included in the convalescent cohort, with two Hispanic individuals, seven Caucasians, two Asians and one multiracial person represented. Participants got two doses of the Pfizer-BioNTech BNT162b2 vaccine (n=8) or two doses of the Moderna mRNA-1273 vaccine (n=2). Post-COVID blood samples from convalescent patients were collected a median of approximately 93 days after diagnosis, with a range of 35 to 161 days. Post-vaccine blood samples were obtained a median of about 70 days after the second vaccine dose, with a range of about 12 to 241 days. Three convalescent patients gave samples both early after vaccination (day 14) and late after vaccination (days 161 to 241). The spike-specific CD4+ TCR repertoire was compared before and after mRNA vaccination in approximately 9 COVID-19 convalescent patients and a few infection-naive healthy vaccine recipients. Overall study outcomes, separate from this receptor: Nearly all vaccine-specific clones in convalescent patients (304 of 307) were mono-reactive for SARS-CoV-2 spike rather than cross-reactive with common cold coronaviruses. The median number of SARS-CoV-2-reactive clonotypes rose from under 25 after infection to a few dozen after vaccination, but the change was not significant. The number of convalescent patients in the study was relatively small, and the study did not examine early timepoints following natural infection. In convalescent patients, a median around 86% of post-vaccine SARS-CoV-2-reactive clones were detected only after vaccination, and vaccine-specific priming was suggested by this finding.

The time point label here, explained by the study, means: late sampling 161 to 241 days after vaccination in three convalescent patients. The convalescent patients' positive SARS-CoV-2 PCR tests fell between March and December 2020, which was before the Alpha, Beta and Delta variants emerged in the United States. Ficoll-Paque Plus gradient centrifugation was used to isolate PBMCs from whole blood, and the isolated PBMCs were then either used fresh or cryopreserved at -140C. To note about this clonotype: The specificity of this receptor is unknown. No clone much larger than this one lies a single base away; base qualities are absent.

CDR1 and CDR2 were assigned from the germline V gene (reference sequence) as DFQATT and SNEGSKA. Clipping removes 0 bases from V and 3 bases from J, with 10 as the unmatched junction base count. Taken from cysteine to phenylalanine, the CDR3 has 18 residues. Only the CDR3 portion is preserved as DNA: 54 bases, with reading frame beginning at the first base. The library came from PCR. These reads were obtained on an Illumina iSeq 100. For the original study's pipeline: Non-productive sequences were filtered out, and CDR3s that did not start with C, did not end with F or W, or were shorter than 7 amino acids were discarded. Using R version 3.6.1, CDR3 homology was evaluated through Levenshtein distances (stringdist) along with unrooted phylogenetic trees (ape). The raw public data were reprocessed by TCRdb itself: fastp quality trimming at Q25, MiXCR clonotype calling, in-frame beta chains only. Entries that share a CDR3 protein sequence are merged under the most common genes and DNA. Clone size and V and J calls follow TCRdb, not the original study. This sample holds tens of thousands of distinct CDR3 sequences; almost 50% were observed only once. About 6% of the sample lies in the top ten.

Sample: CD4+ T cells from blood, taken about 7 months after SARS-CoV-2 vaccination. The TCR was taken from a human donor who had recovered from COVID-19. Rearrangement joined TRBV20-1 to TRBJ2-7; 14 bases in the middle match TRBD2. The CDR3 loop reads CSARDPGLAGVVGYEQYF. Here is the DNA: TGCAGTGCTAGAGATCCGGGACTAGCGGGAGTGGTTGGCTACGAGCAGTACTTC.